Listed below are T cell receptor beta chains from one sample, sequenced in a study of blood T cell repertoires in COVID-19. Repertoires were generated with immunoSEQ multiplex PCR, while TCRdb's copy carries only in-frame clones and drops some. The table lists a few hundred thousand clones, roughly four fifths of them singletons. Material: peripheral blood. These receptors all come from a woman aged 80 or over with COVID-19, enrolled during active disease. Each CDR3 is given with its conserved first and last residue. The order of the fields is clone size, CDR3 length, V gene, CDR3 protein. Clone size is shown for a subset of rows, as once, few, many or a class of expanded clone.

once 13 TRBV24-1 CATSATAEDGYTF
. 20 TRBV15 CATSNTRPTGGGTGANVLTF
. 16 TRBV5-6 CASSLESGSSGNTIYF
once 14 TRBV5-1 CASSLDSGNQPQHF
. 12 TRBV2 CASRGDSYEQYF
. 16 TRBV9 CASSVAGNSGANVLTF
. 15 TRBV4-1 CASSPAGVAGNTIYF
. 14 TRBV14 CASSRRGSGTEAFF
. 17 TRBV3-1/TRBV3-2 CASSQEKLAGGPDTQYF
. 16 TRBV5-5 CASSPVGRTGKETQYF
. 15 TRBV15 CATSRGKGVDTEAFF
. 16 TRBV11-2 CASSPGVSKNTGELFF
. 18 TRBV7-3 CASSSRGAGQQVTGELFF
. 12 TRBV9 CASSRPGNTIYF
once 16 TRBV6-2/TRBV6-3 CASSPSRQLHTGELFF
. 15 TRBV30 CAWIPTRIRGWGYTF
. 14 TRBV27 CASSLSGVGGKLFF
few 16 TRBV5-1 CASSPGTPTTNYGYTF
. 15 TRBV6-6 CASTALGTRNEKLFF
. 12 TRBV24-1 CATSEGDTEAFF
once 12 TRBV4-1 CASSQDTAEAFF
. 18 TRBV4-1 CASSRTATLRNLNTEAFF
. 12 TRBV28 CASSYITGELFF
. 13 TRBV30 CAWSFGVGETQYF